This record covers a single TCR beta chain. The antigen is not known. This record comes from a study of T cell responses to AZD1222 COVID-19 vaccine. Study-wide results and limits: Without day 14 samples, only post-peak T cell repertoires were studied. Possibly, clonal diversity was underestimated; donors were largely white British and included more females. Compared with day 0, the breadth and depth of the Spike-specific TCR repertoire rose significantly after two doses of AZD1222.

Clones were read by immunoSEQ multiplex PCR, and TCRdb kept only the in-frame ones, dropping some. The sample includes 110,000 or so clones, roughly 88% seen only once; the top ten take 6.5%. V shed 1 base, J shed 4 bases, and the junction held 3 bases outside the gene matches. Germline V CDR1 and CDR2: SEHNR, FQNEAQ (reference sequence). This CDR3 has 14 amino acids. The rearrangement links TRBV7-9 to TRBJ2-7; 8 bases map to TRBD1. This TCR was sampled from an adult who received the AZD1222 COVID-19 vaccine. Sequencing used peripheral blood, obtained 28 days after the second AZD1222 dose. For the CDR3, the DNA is TGTGCCAGCAGCTTAGGGACAGGGAGGTACGAGCAGTACTTC. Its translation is CASSLGTGRYEQYF.